The clone carrying this T cell receptor (beta chain) is a singleton in its sample. Antigen: not known. This CDR3 is 15 amino acids long. The V gene lost 5 bases and the J gene lost 0 bases, with 15 bases spanning the gap. From germline, CDR1 is DFQATT and CDR2 SNEGSKA (reference sequence). The sample comes from a study of identical twins. Study outcomes and limitations: Cord blood beta clonotypes present at high abundance carried fewer insertions; no such pattern appeared in memory repertoires. Models underestimated out-of-frame TCR alpha sharing in monozygotic twins.

A template switching step contributed a universal primer site, while unique molecular identifiers were present in the cDNA. MiXCR, applied by TCRdb to the 5' RACE reads, yields one record per CDR3 protein. Here the sample spans a few hundred thousand distinct CDR3 sequences, more than 6.5% being singletons. These data also formed part of another study, on yellow fever vaccine responses in identical twins. That paper notes: Twins' T cell vaccine responses reportedly looked partly convergent, partly personalized.

Specimen: memory (CD45RO+) T cells sorted from blood. This TCR derives from a woman aged 18 to 35 in good health. The chain employs TRBV20-1 and TRBJ2-3; maybe TRBD2 (6 bases). The CDR3 sequence is CSAQPLGTSTDTQYF. CDR3 DNA sequence: TGCAGTGCTCAACCGCTCGGGACTAGCACAGATACGCAGTATTTT.